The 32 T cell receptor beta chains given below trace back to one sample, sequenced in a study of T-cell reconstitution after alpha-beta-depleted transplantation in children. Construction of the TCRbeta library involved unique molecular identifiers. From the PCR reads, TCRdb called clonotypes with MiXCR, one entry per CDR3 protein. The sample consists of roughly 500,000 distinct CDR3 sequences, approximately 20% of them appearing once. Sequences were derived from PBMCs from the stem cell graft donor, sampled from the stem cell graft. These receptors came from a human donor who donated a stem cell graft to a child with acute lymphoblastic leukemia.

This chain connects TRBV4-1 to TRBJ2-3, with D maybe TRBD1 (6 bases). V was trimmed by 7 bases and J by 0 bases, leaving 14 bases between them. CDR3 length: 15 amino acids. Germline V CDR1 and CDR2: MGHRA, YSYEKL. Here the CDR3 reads CASTTIGGSTDTQYF. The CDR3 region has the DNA TGCGCCAGCACCACGATAGGGGGAAGCACAGATACGCAGTATTTT.

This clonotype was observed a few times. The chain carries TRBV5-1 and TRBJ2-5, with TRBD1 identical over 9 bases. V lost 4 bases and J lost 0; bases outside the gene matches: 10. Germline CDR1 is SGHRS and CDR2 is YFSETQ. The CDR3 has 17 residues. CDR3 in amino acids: CASSPTGGSPYQETQYF. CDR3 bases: TGCGCCAGCAGCCCGACAGGGGGTAGTCCCTACCAAGAGACCCAGTACTTC.

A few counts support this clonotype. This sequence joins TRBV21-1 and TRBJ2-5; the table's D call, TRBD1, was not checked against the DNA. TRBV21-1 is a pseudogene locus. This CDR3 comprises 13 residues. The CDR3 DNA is TGTGCCAGCAGTCGTCCCAGTTTCGAGACCCAGTACTTC. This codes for CASSRPSFETQYF.

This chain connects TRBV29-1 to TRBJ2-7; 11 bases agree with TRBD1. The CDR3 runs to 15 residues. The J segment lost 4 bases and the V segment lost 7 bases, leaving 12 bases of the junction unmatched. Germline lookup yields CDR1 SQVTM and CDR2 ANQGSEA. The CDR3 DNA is TGCAGCGCAAAAGGGACAGGGGGTTTTACTTACGAGCAGTACTTC. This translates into CSAKGTGGFTYEQYF.

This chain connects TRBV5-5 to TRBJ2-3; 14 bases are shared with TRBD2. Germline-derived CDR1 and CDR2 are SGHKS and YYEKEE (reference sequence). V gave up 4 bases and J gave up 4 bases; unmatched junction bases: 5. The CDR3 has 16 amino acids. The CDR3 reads CASSLTSGRAADTQYF. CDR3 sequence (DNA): TGTGCCAGCAGCCTGACTAGCGGGAGGGCCGCAGATACGCAGTATTTT.

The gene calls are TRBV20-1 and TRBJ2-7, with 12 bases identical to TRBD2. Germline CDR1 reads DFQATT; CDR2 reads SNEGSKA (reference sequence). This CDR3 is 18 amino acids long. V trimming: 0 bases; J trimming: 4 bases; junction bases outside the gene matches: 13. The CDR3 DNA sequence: TGCAGTGCTAGAGAGGTGGAGAGGTGGACTAGCGGGAAGTACGAGCAGTACTTC. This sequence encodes CSAREVERWTSGKYEQYF.

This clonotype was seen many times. The CDR3 loop reads CASSTPPGGGNQPQHF. DNA of the CDR3: TGTGCCAGCAGCACACCACCAGGGGGGGGGAATCAGCCCCAGCATTTT. The chain recombines TRBV2 with TRBJ1-5; 7 nucleotides line up with TRBD1. Germline CDR1 and CDR2: SNHLY and FYNNEI. Unmatched junction bases numbered 12, after V lost 6 bases and J lost 4 bases. CDR3 length: 16 residues.

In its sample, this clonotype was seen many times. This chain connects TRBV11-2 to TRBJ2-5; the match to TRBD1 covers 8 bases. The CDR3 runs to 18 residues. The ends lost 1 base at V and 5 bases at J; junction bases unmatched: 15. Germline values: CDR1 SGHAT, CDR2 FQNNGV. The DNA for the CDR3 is TGTGCCAGCAGCTTAGGTGGGACAGGCCGTCGCCCCCGGGAGACCCAGTACTTC. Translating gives CASSLGGTGRRPRETQYF. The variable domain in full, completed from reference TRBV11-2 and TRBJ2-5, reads EAGVAQSPRYKIIEKRQSVAFWCNPISGHATLYWYQQILGQGPKLLIQFQNNGVVDDSQLPKDRFSAERLKGVDSTLKIQPAKLEDSAVYLCASSLGGTGRRPRETQYFGPGTRLLVL.

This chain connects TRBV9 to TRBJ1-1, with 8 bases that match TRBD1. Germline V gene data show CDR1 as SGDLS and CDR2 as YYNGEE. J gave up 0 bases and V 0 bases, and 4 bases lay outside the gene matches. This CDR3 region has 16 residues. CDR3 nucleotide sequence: TGTGCCAGCAGCGTAGGGGGACAGGAAATGAACACTGAAGCTTTCTTT. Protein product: CASSVGGQEMNTEAFF.

CDR3 loop: CASSSPGQGDSNTGELFF. In DNA, the CDR3 is TGTGCCAGCAGCTCGCCGGGACAGGGAGACTCGAACACCGGGGAGCTGTTTTTT. V and J are TRBV11-2 and TRBJ2-2; 9 bases are shared with TRBD1. The germline gives CDR1 SGHAT, CDR2 FQNNGV. The CDR3 loop spans 18 amino acids. V dropped 4 bases and J dropped 0; count of bases not matched to a gene: 9.

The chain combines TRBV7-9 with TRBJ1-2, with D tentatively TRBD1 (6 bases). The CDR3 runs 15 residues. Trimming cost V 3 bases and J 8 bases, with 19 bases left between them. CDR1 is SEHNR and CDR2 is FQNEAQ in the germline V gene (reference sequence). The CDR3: CASSFLGRGARGYTF. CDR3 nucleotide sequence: TGTGCCAGCAGCTTTCTCGGACGGGGGGCTAGGGGCTACACCTTC.

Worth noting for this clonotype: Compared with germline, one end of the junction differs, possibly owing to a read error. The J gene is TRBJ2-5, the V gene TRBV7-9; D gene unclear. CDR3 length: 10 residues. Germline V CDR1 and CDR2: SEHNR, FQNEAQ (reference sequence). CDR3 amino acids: CASSLLDSDF. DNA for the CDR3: TGTGCCAGCAGCTTACTTGACTCAGACTTC.

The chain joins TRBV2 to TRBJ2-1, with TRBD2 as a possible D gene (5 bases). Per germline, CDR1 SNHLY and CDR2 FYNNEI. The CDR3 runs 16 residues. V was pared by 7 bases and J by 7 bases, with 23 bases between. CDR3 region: CASIRTRTGSNNEQFF. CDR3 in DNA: TGTGCCAGCATTCGGACTCGGACGGGGAGCAATAATGAGCAGTTCTTC. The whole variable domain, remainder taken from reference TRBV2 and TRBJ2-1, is EPEVTQTPSHQVTQMGQEVILRCVPISNHLYFYWYRQILGQKVEFLVSFYNNEISEKSEIFDDQFSVERPDGSNFTLKIRSTKLEDSAMYFCASIRTRTGSNNEQFFGPGTRLTVL.

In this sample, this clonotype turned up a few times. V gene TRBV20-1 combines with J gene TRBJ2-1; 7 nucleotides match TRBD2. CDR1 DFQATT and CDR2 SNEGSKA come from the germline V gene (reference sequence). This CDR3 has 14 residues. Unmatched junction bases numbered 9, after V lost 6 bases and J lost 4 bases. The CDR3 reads CSANSLAEYNEQFF. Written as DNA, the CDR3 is TGCAGTGCCAATTCGCTAGCGGAGTACAATGAGCAGTTCTTC.

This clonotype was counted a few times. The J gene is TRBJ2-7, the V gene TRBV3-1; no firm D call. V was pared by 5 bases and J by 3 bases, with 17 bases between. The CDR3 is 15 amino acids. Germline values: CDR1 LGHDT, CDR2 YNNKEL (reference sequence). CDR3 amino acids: CASSSGQLAVYEQYF. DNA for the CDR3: TGTGCCAGCAGCTCGGGTCAGCTCGCAGTCTACGAGCAGTACTTC.

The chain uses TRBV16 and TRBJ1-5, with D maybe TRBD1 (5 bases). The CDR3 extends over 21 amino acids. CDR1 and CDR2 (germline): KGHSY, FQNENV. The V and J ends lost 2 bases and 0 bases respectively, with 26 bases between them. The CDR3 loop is CASSQRRGVYTGAYSNQPQHF. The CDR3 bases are TGTGCCAGCAGCCAAAGGAGAGGAGTTTATACAGGAGCGTATAGCAATCAGCCCCAGCATTTT.

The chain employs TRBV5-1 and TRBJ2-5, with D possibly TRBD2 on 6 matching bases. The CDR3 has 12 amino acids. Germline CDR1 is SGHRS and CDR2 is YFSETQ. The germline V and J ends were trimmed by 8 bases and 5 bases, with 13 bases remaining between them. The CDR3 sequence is CASYEAGETQYF. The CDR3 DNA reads TGCGCCAGTTACGAGGCGGGGGAGACCCAGTACTTC. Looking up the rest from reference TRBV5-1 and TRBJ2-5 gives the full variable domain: KAGVTQTPRYLIKTRGQQVTLSCSPISGHRSVSWYQQTPGQGLQFLFEYFSETQRNKGNFPGRFSGRQFSNSRSEMNVSTLELGDSALYLCASYEAGETQYFGPGTRLLVL.

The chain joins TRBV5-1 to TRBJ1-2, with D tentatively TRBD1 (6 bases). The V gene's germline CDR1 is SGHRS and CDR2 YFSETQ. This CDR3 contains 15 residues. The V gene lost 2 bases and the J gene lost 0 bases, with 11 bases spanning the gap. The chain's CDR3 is CASSLGDIPNYGYTF. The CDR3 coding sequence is TGCGCCAGCAGCTTAGGGGACATTCCTAACTATGGCTACACCTTC.

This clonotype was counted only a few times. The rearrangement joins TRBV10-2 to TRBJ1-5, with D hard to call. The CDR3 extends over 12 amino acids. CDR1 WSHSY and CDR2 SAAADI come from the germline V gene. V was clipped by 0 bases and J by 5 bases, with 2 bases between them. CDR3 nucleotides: TGCGCCAGCAGTGAGTCGGATCAGCCCCAGCATTTT. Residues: CASSESDQPQHF.

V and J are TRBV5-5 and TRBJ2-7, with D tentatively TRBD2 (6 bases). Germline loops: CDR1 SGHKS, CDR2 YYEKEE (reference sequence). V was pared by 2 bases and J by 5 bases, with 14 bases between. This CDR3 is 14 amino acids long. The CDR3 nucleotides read TGTGCCAGCAGCTTTTTCTCGGGAGTCGACGAGCAGTACTTC. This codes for CASSFFSGVDEQYF.

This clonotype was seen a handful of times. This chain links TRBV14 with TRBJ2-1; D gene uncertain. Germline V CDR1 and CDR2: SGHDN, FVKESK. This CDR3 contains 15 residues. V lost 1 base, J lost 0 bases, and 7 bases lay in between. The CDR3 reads CASSQGESSYNEQFF. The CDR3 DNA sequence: TGTGCCAGCAGCCAAGGCGAGAGCTCCTACAATGAGCAGTTCTTC.

The CDR3 DNA is TGTGCCAGCAGTTCCCCTGGGGATTTGGGAAAACTGTTTTTT. Protein sequence: CASSSPGDLGKLFF. The chain couples TRBV27 to TRBJ1-4; no reliable D call. The germline V and J ends were trimmed by 4 bases and 10 bases, with 16 bases remaining between them. The germline V gene encodes CDR1 MNHEY and CDR2 SMNVEV (reference sequence). The CDR3 is 14 amino acids.

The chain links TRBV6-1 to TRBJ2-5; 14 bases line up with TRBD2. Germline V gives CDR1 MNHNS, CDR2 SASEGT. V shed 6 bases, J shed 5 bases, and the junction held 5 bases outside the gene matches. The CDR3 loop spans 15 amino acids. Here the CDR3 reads CASRGTSGSHETQYF. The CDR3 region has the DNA TGTGCCAGCAGAGGGACTAGCGGGAGTCATGAGACCCAGTACTTC.

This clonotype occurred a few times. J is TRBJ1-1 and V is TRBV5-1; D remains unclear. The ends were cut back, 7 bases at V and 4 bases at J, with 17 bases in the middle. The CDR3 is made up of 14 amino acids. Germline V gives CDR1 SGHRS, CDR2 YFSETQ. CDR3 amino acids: CASQDHDSSTEAFF. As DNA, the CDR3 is TGCGCCAGCCAAGACCATGACTCCAGCACTGAAGCTTTCTTT.

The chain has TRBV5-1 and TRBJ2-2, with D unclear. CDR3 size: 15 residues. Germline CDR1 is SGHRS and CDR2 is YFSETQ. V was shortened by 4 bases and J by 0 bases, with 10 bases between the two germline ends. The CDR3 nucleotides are TGCGCCAGCAGCCTGGGGTCGCCGAACACCGGGGAGCTGTTTTTT. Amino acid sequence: CASSLGSPNTGELFF.

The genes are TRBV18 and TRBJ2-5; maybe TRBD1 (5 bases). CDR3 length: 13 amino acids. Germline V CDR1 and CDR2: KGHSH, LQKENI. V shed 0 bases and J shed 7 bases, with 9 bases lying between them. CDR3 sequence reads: CASSPPAGLTQYF. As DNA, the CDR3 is TGTGCCAGCTCACCACCGGCAGGGTTGACCCAGTACTTC. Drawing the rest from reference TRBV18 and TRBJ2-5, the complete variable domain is NAGVMQNPRHLVRRRGQEARLRCSPMKGHSHVYWYRQLPEEGLKFMVYLQKENIIDESGMPKERFSAEFPKEGPSILRIQQVVRGDSAAYFCASSPPAGLTQYFGPGTRLLVL.

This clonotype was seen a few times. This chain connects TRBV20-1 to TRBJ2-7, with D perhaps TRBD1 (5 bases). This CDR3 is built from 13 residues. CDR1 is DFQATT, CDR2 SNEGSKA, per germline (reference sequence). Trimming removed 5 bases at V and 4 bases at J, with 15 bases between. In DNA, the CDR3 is TGCAGTGCTGCCGGACACCGACTTTACGAGCAGTACTTC. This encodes CSAAGHRLYEQYF.

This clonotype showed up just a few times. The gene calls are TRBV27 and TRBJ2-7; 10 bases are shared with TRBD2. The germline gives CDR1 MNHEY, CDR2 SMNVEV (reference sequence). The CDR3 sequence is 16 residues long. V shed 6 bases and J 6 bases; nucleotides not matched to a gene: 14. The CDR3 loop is CASRAASGSYWLEQYF. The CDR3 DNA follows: TGTGCCAGCAGGGCGGCTAGCGGGAGTTATTGGCTCGAGCAGTACTTC.

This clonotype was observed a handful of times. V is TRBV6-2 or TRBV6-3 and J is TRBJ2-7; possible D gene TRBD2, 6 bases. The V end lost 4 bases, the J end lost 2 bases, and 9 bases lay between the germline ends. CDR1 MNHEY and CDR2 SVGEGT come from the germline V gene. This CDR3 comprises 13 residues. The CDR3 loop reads CASSWDFPYEQYF. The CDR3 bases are TGTGCCAGCAGTTGGGACTTTCCCTACGAGCAGTACTTC.

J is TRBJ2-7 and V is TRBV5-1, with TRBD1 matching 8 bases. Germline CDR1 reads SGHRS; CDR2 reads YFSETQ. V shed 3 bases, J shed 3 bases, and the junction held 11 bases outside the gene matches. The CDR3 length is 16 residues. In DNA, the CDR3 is TGCGCCAGCAGCTCAACCATACAGGGGGAAGGCTACGAGCAGTACTTC. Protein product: CASSSTIQGEGYEQYF.

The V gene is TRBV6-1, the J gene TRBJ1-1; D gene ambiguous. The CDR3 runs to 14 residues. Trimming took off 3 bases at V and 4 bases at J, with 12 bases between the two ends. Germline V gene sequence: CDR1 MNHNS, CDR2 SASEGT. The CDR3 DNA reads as TGTGCCAGCAGTGACCCTCTCGTCAGCACTGAAGCTTTCTTT. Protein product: CASSDPLVSTEAFF.

In nucleotides, the CDR3 is TGCGCCAGCAGCTTCGGTTTCACAAACTATGGCTACACCTTC. This sequence encodes CASSFGFTNYGYTF. The chain recombines TRBV5-1 with TRBJ1-2; D is unclear. The germline V and J ends were trimmed by 2 bases and 2 bases, with 10 bases remaining between them. CDR1 is SGHRS and CDR2 is YFSETQ in the germline V gene. The CDR3 loop spans 14 amino acids.